This T cell receptor (beta chain) was retrieved from a study of beta chain features in type 1 diabetes. Overall study context: The patients were much like the healthy donors in age, gender and cell yields. Points from the study as a whole: In every one of the four CD4+ subsets, TCRB CDR3s were moderately but significantly shorter in Type 1 diabetes patients. Type 1 diabetes patients showed fewer insertions and more deletions at VDJ junctions.

V was pared by 2 bases and J by 4 bases, with 12 bases between. The CDR3 covers 14 residues. The V gene's germline CDR1 is GTSNPN and CDR2 SVGIG (reference sequence). As concerns this clone: What it recognizes is unknown.

The study reverse transcribed the entire isolated RNA, so it sequenced expressed TCRB transcripts. Sequenced by immunoSEQ multiplex PCR; TCRdb stores in-frame clones only, minus some. The data show roughly 50,000 clones, under 50% seen once. This clonotype was obtained from a young man with type 1 diabetes. The chain employs TRBV30 and TRBJ2-1; maybe TRBD2 (6 bases). Sequencing used Tregs from blood. The CDR3 reads CAWSRGNRYNEQFF. The CDR3 DNA reads as TGTGCCTGGAGTCGGGGGAATCGATACAATGAGCAGTTCTTC.